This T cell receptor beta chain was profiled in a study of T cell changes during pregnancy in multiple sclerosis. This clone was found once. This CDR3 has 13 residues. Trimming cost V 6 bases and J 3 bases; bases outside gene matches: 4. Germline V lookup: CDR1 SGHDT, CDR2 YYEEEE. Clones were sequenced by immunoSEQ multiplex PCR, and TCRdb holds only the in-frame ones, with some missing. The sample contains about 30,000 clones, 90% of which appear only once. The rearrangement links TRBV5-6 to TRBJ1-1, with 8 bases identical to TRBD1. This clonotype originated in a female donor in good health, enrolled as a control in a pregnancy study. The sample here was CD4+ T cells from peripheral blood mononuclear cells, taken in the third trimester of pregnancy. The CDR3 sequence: CASTEDRDTEAFF. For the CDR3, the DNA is TGTGCCAGCACCGAGGACAGGGACACTGAAGCTTTCTTT. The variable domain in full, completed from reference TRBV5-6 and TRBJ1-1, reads DAGVTQSPTHLIKTRGQQVTLRCSPKSGHDTVSWYQQALGQGPQFIFQYYEEEERQRGNFPDRFSGHQFPNYSSELNVNALLLGDSALYLCASTEDRDTEAFFGQGTRLTVV.